This TCR beta chain was captured in a study of OX40 agonist ivuxolimab in advanced cancers. TCRdb keeps only in-frame clones here, not all; method: immunoSEQ multiplex PCR. Here the sample spans around 40,000 clones, 75% to 90% being singletons. The sequence derives from an adult with an advanced solid tumor such as melanoma, head and neck, liver or kidney cancer. Specimen: CD4+ or CD8+ T cells sorted from blood, collected in a trial of the OX40 agonist ivuxolimab.

The CDR3 coding sequence is TGTGCCAGCAGCGTTCGGACAGTTAACAATGAGCAGTTCTTC. This codes for CASSVRTVNNEQFF. The chain is built from TRBV7-9 and TRBJ2-1; D might be TRBD1 (6 bases). Trimming pared 5 bases from V and 5 bases from J, leaving 13 bases between. Germline values: CDR1 SEHNR, CDR2 FQNEAQ (reference sequence). This CDR3 is 14 amino acids long.